This entry features one T cell receptor beta chain sequence. The antigen is undetermined. This specimen includes other DNA sequences encoding the same CDR3. The data were obtained in a study of cytomegalovirus exposure and HLA in healthy donors. Study findings and constraints: Overall, approximately 150 TCR beta chains were annotated as cytomegalovirus-associated.

TCRdb's table, derived via immunoSEQ multiplex PCR, lists solely in-frame clones and lacks some. Of fewer than 120,000 clones in the sample, roughly nine tenths were seen once. The receptor was derived from a woman aged 18 to 35 in good health and CMV-seronegative. Sequenced material: PBMCs.

The CDR3 region is CASSVGQLNTEAFF. The CDR3 nucleotides are TGTGCCAGCAGCGTAGGACAGCTGAACACTGAAGCTTTCTTT. The chain combines TRBV9 with TRBJ1-1; possibly TRBD1 for D (5 bases). This CDR3 spans 14 amino acids. Per the germline V gene, CDR1 is SGDLS and CDR2 is YYNGEE. V was cut by 0 bases and J by 0 bases, with 6 bases left in between.